This T cell receptor beta chain was documented in a study of control samples from healthy donors and cancer patients (dated by TCRdb to 2018 to 2020). Libraries were made using the immunoSEQ multiplex PCR assay. The clones in this table, taken by TCRdb from immuneACCESS, are in-frame only. Not every clone is retained; where verified, under half of the shortfall comes from an unresolved V gene, and the cause of the rest is unknown. Here the sample has approximately 97,000 clones; 90% to 95% occur a single time. The leading ten clones occupy 2% to 2.5% of the sample. This clone was counted a few times. What antigen it recognizes has not been identified. Base qualities are missing; no much larger clone stands one base away. From cysteine to phenylalanine, the CDR3 is 15 amino acids long. Just the 45-base CDR3 DNA is kept, in frame starting at base 1. V loses 0 bases at its end and J loses 9 bases; junction bases beyond the gene matches: 5. Taken from the germline V gene (reference sequence), the CDR1 and CDR2 loops are GTSNPN and SVGIG.

The receptor was isolated from a woman aged 18-29 years in good health. Sequencing used blood. The sequence joins TRBV30 to TRBJ1-6, and TRBD1 aligns with 10 junction nucleotides. The DNA is as follows: TGTGCCTGGAGTGTTACGACAGGGGGCTTTTCACCCCTCCACTTT. It codes for CAWSVTTGGFSPLHF. With the rest looked up from the reference TRBV30 and TRBJ1-6 genes rather than sequenced, the full variable domain is SQTIHQWPATLVQPVGSPLSLECTVEGTSNPNLYWYRQAAGRGLQLLFYSVGIGQISSEVPQNLSASRPQDRQFILSSKKLLLSDSGFYLCAWSVTTGGFSPLHFGNGTRLTVT.